The 24 T cell receptor beta chains in this list originate from one sample, sequenced in a study of CD8 T cells in Susac syndrome. RNA amounts of about 0.45 to 1 ug underwent reverse transcription with random hexamers. TCRdb used MiXCR to reprocess the immunoSEQ multiplex PCR reads, holding one entry per CDR3 protein. The sample carries around 180,000 distinct CDR3 sequences, 93% recorded once. The sequencing input was CD4+ T cells from PBMCs. The receptors were gathered from a human donor with multiple sclerosis.

The chain joins TRBV5-1 to TRBJ2-6; 10 bases match TRBD1. CDR3 length: 19 amino acids. The J segment lost 4 bases and the V segment lost 2 bases, leaving 12 bases of the junction unmatched. Germline lookup yields CDR1 SGHRS and CDR2 YFSETQ. CDR3 sequence (DNA): TGCGCCAGCAGCTTAACCGGGACAGGGGTACGCTCGGGGGCCAACGTCCTGACTTTC. Translating gives CASSLTGTGVRSGANVLTF.

This clonotype appeared once. The chain carries TRBV7-2 and TRBJ2-7; tentatively, D is TRBD1 (6 bases). This CDR3 is 12 amino acids long. V was trimmed by 5 bases and J by 5 bases, leaving 10 bases between them. Germline V gene sequence: CDR1 SGHTA, CDR2 FQGNSA. For the CDR3, the DNA is TGTGCCAGCAGCCCCAGGGGCCACGAGCAGTACTTC. Translated: CASSPRGHEQYF.

The V gene is TRBV18, the J gene TRBJ2-7; tentatively, D is TRBD1 (6 bases). V was cut by 3 bases and J by 2 bases, with 17 bases left in between. CDR1 is KGHSH, CDR2 LQKENI, per germline. CDR3 length: 16 amino acids. DNA for the CDR3: TGTGCCAGCTCACCGCTGCCTCCAGGGGTTACCTACGAGCAGTACTTC. This encodes CASSPLPPGVTYEQYF. Using reference TRBV18 and TRBJ2-7 for the parts outside the CDR3, the full variable domain is NAGVMQNPRHLVRRRGQEARLRCSPMKGHSHVYWYRQLPEEGLKFMVYLQKENIIDESGMPKERFSAEFPKEGPSILRIQQVVRGDSAAYFCASSPLPPGVTYEQYFGPGTRLTVT.

The chain employs TRBV28 and TRBJ2-1; D remains ambiguous. The CDR3 covers 13 residues. Looked up from germline, CDR1 is MDHEN and CDR2 is SYDVKM. Trimming shortened V by 3 bases and J by 7 bases, and 10 bases separated the two germline ends. CDR3 coding DNA: TGTGCCAGCAGTTTGCCCGGTTGGAATGAGCAGTTCTTC. It specifies CASSLPGWNEQFF. The full variable domain, with the rest looked up from reference TRBV28 and TRBJ2-1, is DVKVTQSSRYLVKRTGEKVFLECVQDMDHENMFWYRQDPGLGLRLIYFSYDVKMKEKGDIPEGYSVSREKKERFSLILESASTNQTSMYLCASSLPGWNEQFFGPGTRLTVL.

The chain is built from TRBV11-1 and TRBJ1-1; D gene ambiguous. Trimming pared 3 bases from V and 7 bases from J, leaving 6 bases between. This CDR3 spans 11 amino acids. Germline V gives CDR1 SGHAT, CDR2 FQDESV (reference sequence). The CDR3, as DNA: TGTGCCAGCAGCTTTGAGGGTGAAGCTTTCTTT. It encodes CASSFEGEAFF.

This chain joins TRBV19 and TRBJ1-6; D is perhaps TRBD1 (5 bases). Trimming cost V 5 bases and J 8 bases, with 13 bases left between them. This CDR3 comprises 14 residues. CDR1 and CDR2 (germline): LNHDA, SQIVND (reference sequence). This chain's CDR3 is CASSFLGEYSPLHF. CDR3 DNA: TGTGCCAGTAGTTTCCTAGGGGAGTATTCACCCCTCCACTTT.

V and J are TRBV4-1 and TRBJ2-3; TRBD2 matches 11 bases. This CDR3 has 17 amino acids. The ends lost 1 base at V and 4 bases at J; junction bases unmatched: 7. The germline gives CDR1 MGHRA, CDR2 YSYEKL. The CDR3 sequence is CASSQVWLAGGSDTQYF. CDR3 nucleotides: TGCGCCAGCAGCCAAGTCTGGCTAGCGGGGGGTTCAGATACGCAGTATTTT.

The V call is TRBV9, the J call TRBJ2-7, with TRBD2 matching over 8 bases. J lost 1 base, V lost 3 bases, and 3 bases had no gene match. The CDR3 covers 14 residues. The germline CDR1 and CDR2 sequences are SGDLS and YYNGEE. The DNA for the CDR3 is TGTGCCAGCAGCGAGGGACTAGTTTCCTACGAGCAGTACTTC. This codes for CASSEGLVSYEQYF. Using reference TRBV9 and TRBJ2-7 for the parts outside the CDR3, the full variable domain is DSGVTQTPKHLITATGQRVTLRCSPRSGDLSVYWYQQSLDQGLQFLIQYYNGEERAKGNILERFSAQQFPDLHSELNLSSLELGDSALYFCASSEGLVSYEQYFGPGTRLTVT.

In nucleotides, the CDR3 is TGTGCCAGTAGAGCCCTGACAGGGGGCAATCAGCCCCAGCATTTT. Encoded protein: CASRALTGGNQPQHF. The rearrangement links TRBV19 to TRBJ1-5; 8 bases agree with TRBD1. Germline assignment: CDR1 LNHDA and CDR2 SQIVND (reference sequence). J lost 2 bases, V lost 6 bases, and 6 bases had no gene match. The CDR3 is 15 residues long.

This clonotype turned up a few times. The chain carries TRBV6-6 and TRBJ1-1; D might be TRBD1 (5 bases). The V end was cut by 2 bases, the J end by 8 bases, with 15 bases between. The V gene's germline CDR1 is MNHNY and CDR2 SVGAGI (reference sequence). The CDR3 length is 14 residues. Here the CDR3 reads CASSYDARVREAFF. CDR3 nucleotide sequence: TGTGCCAGCAGTTACGATGCCAGGGTAAGGGAAGCTTTCTTT.

The V gene is TRBV29-1, the J gene TRBJ2-3; 10 bases agree with TRBD2. Germline values: CDR1 SQVTM, CDR2 ANQGSEA. After removal of 7 bases from V and 1 base from J, the junction contained 5 bases not matched to a gene. The CDR3 loop spans 14 amino acids. The CDR3 loop reads CSAPSGSGTDTQYF. Here the CDR3 DNA reads TGCAGCGCGCCTAGCGGGAGTGGCACAGATACGCAGTATTTT.

In its sample, this clonotype was seen a few times. The rearrangement joins TRBV24-1 to TRBJ1-1; no firm D call. The V and J ends lost 1 base and 5 bases respectively, with 7 bases between them. Germline-derived CDR1 and CDR2 are KGHDR and SFDVKD. The CDR3 contains 13 residues. The CDR3 nucleotides are TGTGCCACCAGTGATTTAGTGGGGACTGAAGCTTTCTTT. Its translation: CATSDLVGTEAFF.

This chain links TRBV11-2 with TRBJ2-4; 9 bases align to TRBD2. From germline, CDR1 is SGHAT and CDR2 FQNNGV. V was clipped by 5 bases and J by 3 bases; unmatched bases: 11. The CDR3 is 17 amino acids. The CDR3 DNA is TGTGCCAGCAGCCCTGTAGCGGGAGAATTTATCAAAAACATTCAGTACTTC. This sequence encodes CASSPVAGEFIKNIQYF.

This clonotype was observed a single time. The chain employs TRBV29-1 and TRBJ2-1; 7 bases agree with TRBD1. Trimming at V came to 5 bases and at J to 0 bases, leaving 7 bases not matched to a gene. In germline, CDR1 is SQVTM, CDR2 ANQGSEA. CDR3 length: 15 amino acids. CDR3 in DNA: TGCAGCGTTACTGGACCAGGGGGCTCCTACAATGAGCAGTTCTTC. This encodes CSVTGPGGSYNEQFF.

V gene TRBV5-1 combines with J gene TRBJ1-5; 8 positions agree with TRBD1. The CDR3 is 17 amino acids. After removal of 1 base from V and 3 bases from J, the junction contained 9 bases not matched to a gene. Per the germline V gene, CDR1 is SGHRS and CDR2 is YFSETQ. The CDR3 is CASSLFPGTGSNQPQHF. DNA for the CDR3: TGCGCCAGCAGCTTGTTCCCCGGGACAGGATCCAATCAGCCCCAGCATTTT.

This sequence joins TRBV28 and TRBJ2-1, with 8 bases matching TRBD2. Germline V gene data show CDR1 as MDHEN and CDR2 as SYDVKM. The CDR3 loop spans 16 amino acids. V was pared by 2 bases and J by 4 bases, with 7 bases of the junction left unmatched. The CDR3, as DNA: TGTGCCAGCAGTTTAGGTGGCGGGGGGATGTACAATGAGCAGTTCTTC. Protein sequence: CASSLGGGGMYNEQFF.

This chain links TRBV18 with TRBJ1-1; maybe TRBD1 (5 bases). The germline V gene has CDR1 KGHSH and CDR2 LQKENI. Trimming stripped 1 base from V and 1 base from J, with 10 bases between. This CDR3 contains 15 residues. The CDR3 DNA follows: TGTGCCAGCTCACCACGCGGGGGTCAGAACACTGAAGCTTTCTTT. Translation gives CASSPRGGQNTEAFF.

The chain combines TRBV11-2 with TRBJ2-1, with D unclear. CDR1 is SGHAT and CDR2 is FQNNGV in the germline V gene. V lost 0 bases to trimming and J lost 9 bases, with 9 bases between them. There are 13 residues in the CDR3. This CDR3 reads CASSLDIRSEQFF. The CDR3 DNA reads TGTGCCAGCAGCTTAGATATTCGCTCTGAGCAGTTCTTC.

The chain uses TRBV12-3 or TRBV12-4 and TRBJ2-2, with a tentative D call TRBD2 (6 bases). V was cut by 5 bases and J by 2 bases, with 15 bases left in between. CDR3 length: 16 residues. The CDR3 is CASSDFGTDNTGELFF. The CDR3 nucleotides read TGTGCCAGCAGTGACTTCGGGACTGATAACACCGGGGAGCTGTTTTTT.

The chain couples TRBV30 to TRBJ1-2, with 10 bases identical to TRBD1. V trimming: 2 bases; J trimming: 5 bases; junction bases outside the gene matches: 11. The CDR3 runs 16 residues. Germline CDR1 is GTSNPN and CDR2 is SVGIG (reference sequence). The CDR3 region is CAWSRTGGGSGYGYTF. The CDR3 nucleotides read TGTGCCTGGAGTCGGACAGGGGGAGGTTCGGGATATGGCTACACCTTC.

The rearrangement links TRBV18 to TRBJ2-5, with D possibly being TRBD1 or TRBD2 (5 bases each). The CDR3 is 16 residues long. Trimming removed 6 bases at V and 2 bases at J, with 19 bases between. Germline CDR1 reads KGHSH; CDR2 reads LQKENI. As DNA, the CDR3 is TGTGCCAGCTCCCTACAGAGGGGACCGAATCAAGAGACCCAGTACTTC. Protein product: CASSLQRGPNQETQYF.

The CDR3 is CASSQTSASYEQYF. For the CDR3, the DNA is TGCGCCAGCAGCCAGACTAGCGCCTCCTACGAGCAGTACTTC. The chain is built from TRBV4-1 and TRBJ2-7; 8 bases fit TRBD2. This CDR3 has 14 amino acids. Unmatched junction bases numbered 1, after V lost 3 bases and J lost 0 bases. From germline, CDR1 is MGHRA and CDR2 YSYEKL.

The chain has TRBV5-1 and TRBJ1-2; 8 nucleotides match TRBD1. The germline V gene encodes CDR1 SGHRS and CDR2 YFSETQ. This CDR3 is 15 amino acids long. With 2 bases clipped from V and 7 bases from J, the junction kept 10 bases outside the gene matches. The CDR3 DNA is TGCGCCAGCAGCTTCCCGGGACAGGCAGCGGGTGGCTACACCTTC. This gives the protein CASSFPGQAAGGYTF.

The chain employs TRBV6-5 and TRBJ1-3, with D uncertain. This CDR3 region has 14 residues. Germline loops: CDR1 MNHEY, CDR2 SVGAGI. V shed 2 bases and J shed 2 bases, with 7 bases lying between them. The CDR3: CASSYSDAGNTIYF. CDR3 DNA sequence: TGTGCCAGCAGTTACAGTGACGCTGGAAACACCATATATTTT.